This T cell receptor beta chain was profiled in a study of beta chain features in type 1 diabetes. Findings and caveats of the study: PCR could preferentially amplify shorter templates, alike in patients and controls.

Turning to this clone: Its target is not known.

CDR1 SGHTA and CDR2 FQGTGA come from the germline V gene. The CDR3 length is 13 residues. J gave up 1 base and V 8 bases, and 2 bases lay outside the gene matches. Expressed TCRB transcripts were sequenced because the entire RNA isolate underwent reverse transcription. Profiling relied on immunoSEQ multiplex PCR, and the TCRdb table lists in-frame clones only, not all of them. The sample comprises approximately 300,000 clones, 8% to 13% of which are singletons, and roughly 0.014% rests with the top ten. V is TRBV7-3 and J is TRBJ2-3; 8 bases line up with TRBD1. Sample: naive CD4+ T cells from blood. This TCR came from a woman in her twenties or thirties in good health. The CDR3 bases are TGTGCCAGCGGGGGACAGGGCACAGATACGCAGTATTTT. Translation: CASGGQGTDTQYF.